What follows describes a single T cell receptor beta chain. The sample belongs to a study of blood T cell repertoires in COVID-19. Study as a whole: Donors in the United States, Italy and Spain gave samples during acute or convalescent COVID-19. Nucleic acid was either cDNA or gDNA, and it came from T cells, B-cell-depleted T cells, or PBMCs.

Germline V gene lookup returns CDR1 WSHSY and CDR2 SAAADI. V shed 3 bases and J 3 bases; nucleotides not matched to a gene: 10. The CDR3 is made up of 17 amino acids. In the authors' methods: Researchers report that nucleated cell counts were estimated from reference gene primer amplification. This table comes from immunoSEQ multiplex PCR, and its TCRdb copy is limited to in-frame clones, with some not included. Clone size and V and J calls were adopted from that table, with D and trimming inferred from the DNA. The sample yields under 90,000 clones, roughly 89% seen once. The chain links TRBV10-2 to TRBJ2-1; TRBD2 matches 8 bases. Sequenced material: peripheral blood. This receptor was identified in a man in his 60s with acute or convalescent COVID-19. The CDR3: CASSESSGGTFYNEQFF. CDR3 bases: TGCGCCAGCAGTGAATCCAGCGGGGGTACCTTCTACAATGAGCAGTTCTTC.